Given below is one T cell receptor (beta chain) in context. Its antigen is not known. Per the germline V gene, CDR1 is LGHNA and CDR2 is YSLEER. This CDR3 region has 15 residues. V was pared by 6 bases and J by 7 bases, with 5 bases of the junction left unmatched. The sample is drawn from a study of identical twins. Overall study findings and caveats: The authors drew conclusions from cross-sectional statistical analysis rather than following the same donors. For monozygotic twins, models underestimated out-of-frame TCR alpha sharing. Possibly, invariant MAIT and iNKT cells partly confounded zero-insertion analyses.

TCRdb itself ran the 5' RACE reads through MiXCR, one entry per CDR3 protein. The table has around 1.7 million distinct CDR3 sequences, around a third seen once. The origin of this receptor is a newborn girl in good health. The rearrangement uses TRBV4-3 and TRBJ2-3; 15 positions agree with TRBD2. Sequencing was carried out using cord blood. The CDR3 loop is CASSWTSGGVYTQYF. CDR3 in DNA: TGCGCCAGCAGTTGGACTAGCGGGGGGGTGTATACGCAGTATTTT.